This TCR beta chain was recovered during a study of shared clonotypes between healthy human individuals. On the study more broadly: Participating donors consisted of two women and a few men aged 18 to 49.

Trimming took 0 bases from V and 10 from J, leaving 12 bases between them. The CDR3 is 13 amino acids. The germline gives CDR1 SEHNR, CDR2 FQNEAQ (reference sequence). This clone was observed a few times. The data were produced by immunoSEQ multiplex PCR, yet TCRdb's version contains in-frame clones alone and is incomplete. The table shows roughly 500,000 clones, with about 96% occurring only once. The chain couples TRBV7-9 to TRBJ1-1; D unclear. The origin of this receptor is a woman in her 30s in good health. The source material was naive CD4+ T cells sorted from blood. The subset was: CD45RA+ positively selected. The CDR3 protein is CASSLAVGLAAFF. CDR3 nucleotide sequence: TGTGCCAGCAGCTTAGCGGTCGGGTTAGCAGCTTTCTTT.